This is a list of T cell receptor beta chains from one sample in a study of cytomegalovirus exposure and HLA in healthy donors. TCRdb keeps only in-frame clones here, not all; method: immunoSEQ multiplex PCR. In the table there are under 90,000 clones, 77% of which are singletons. Material for sequencing was PBMCs. The receptor source for this set is a man in his fifties or sixties in good health and CMV-seropositive. Both conserved end residues are part of each CDR3. The D gene is left open where the match is weak. Where a row states a size, it is once, few, many or the class of an expanded clone; other rows omit it.

len: 14; j_gene: TRBJ2-3; d_gene: .; v_gene: TRBV4-2; abundance: .; CDR3nt: TGTGCCAGCAGCCAAGATCGGACAACAGATACGCAGTATTTT; CDR3aa: CASSQDRTTDTQYF
len: 15; j_gene: TRBJ2-1; d_gene: TRBD1; v_gene: TRBV6-6; abundance: .; CDR3nt: TGTGCCAGCAGTCCGGGACAGGGGTATGGCAATGAGCAGTTCTTC; CDR3aa: CASSPGQGYGNEQFF
len: 12; j_gene: TRBJ2-5; d_gene: .; v_gene: TRBV28; abundance: few; CDR3nt: TGTGCCAGCAGTTTTTCTGAGAGGGCCCAGTACTTC; CDR3aa: CASSFSERAQYF
len: 16; j_gene: TRBJ2-2; d_gene: TRBD1; v_gene: TRBV5-4; abundance: .; CDR3nt: TGTGCCACCCTAATGCGGACAGGGGGCCTCACCGGGGAGCTGTTTTTT; CDR3aa: CATLMRTGGLTGELFF
len: 14; j_gene: TRBJ1-5; d_gene: TRBD1; v_gene: TRBV7-9; abundance: .; CDR3nt: TGTGCCAGCAGCCTAGGACAGGCAGGACAGCCCCAGCATTTT; CDR3aa: CASSLGQAGQPQHF
len: 17; j_gene: TRBJ2-1; d_gene: TRBD2; v_gene: TRBV11-3; abundance: .; CDR3nt: TGTGCCAGCACCACTAGCGGGAGGTTTGCGATCGACAATGAGCAGTTCTTC; CDR3aa: CASTTSGRFAIDNEQFF
len: 16; j_gene: TRBJ2-5; d_gene: TRBD1; v_gene: TRBV5-1; abundance: .; CDR3nt: TGCGCCAGCAGCTTTTCGGGGACAGGGGGCCAGGAGACCCAGTACTTC; CDR3aa: CASSFSGTGGQETQYF
len: 15; j_gene: TRBJ1-2; d_gene: TRBD1; v_gene: TRBV7-3; abundance: .; CDR3nt: TGTGCCAGCAGCTCGAGACAGGGGGCTATCGCTGGCTACACCTTC; CDR3aa: CASSSRQGAIAGYTF
len: 11; j_gene: TRBJ2-7; d_gene: .; v_gene: TRBV10-3; abundance: .; CDR3nt: TGTGCCATCAGTGGCGGCGGCGAGCAGTACTTC; CDR3aa: CAISGGGEQYF
len: 14; j_gene: TRBJ1-5; d_gene: TRBD1; v_gene: TRBV2; abundance: few; CDR3nt: TGTGCCAGCAGTGGGACAGGGGGCAATCAGCCCCAGCATTTT; CDR3aa: CASSGTGGNQPQHF
len: 16; j_gene: TRBJ1-2; d_gene: .; v_gene: TRBV4-3; abundance: .; CDR3nt: TGCGCCAGCAGCCAAGGTTTTGGGCTCCCTAACTATGGCTACACCTTC; CDR3aa: CASSQGFGLPNYGYTF
len: 16; j_gene: TRBJ2-1; d_gene: .; v_gene: TRBV18; abundance: .; CDR3nt: TGTGCCAGCTCACCAGACGGGAGTGCTTTTACGAATGAGCAGTTCTTC; CDR3aa: CASSPDGSAFTNEQFF
len: 14; j_gene: TRBJ1-4; d_gene: .; v_gene: TRBV19; abundance: once; CDR3nt: TGTGCCAGTAGTAGTCTGGGCACTAATGAAAAACTGTTTTTT; CDR3aa: CASSSLGTNEKLFF
len: 16; j_gene: TRBJ2-3; d_gene: TRBD1; v_gene: TRBV19; abundance: few; CDR3nt: TGTGCCAGTAGTACCGGCCTGACAGGGGTGATTGGTACGCAGTATTTT; CDR3aa: CASSTGLTGVIGTQYF
len: 17; j_gene: TRBJ2-1; d_gene: .; v_gene: TRBV25-1; abundance: .; CDR3nt: TGTGCCAGCAGTGAATTTCTGGGTTTCGACTTACCCAATGAGCAGTTCTTC; CDR3aa: CASSEFLGFDLPNEQFF
len: 14; j_gene: TRBJ1-1; d_gene: TRBD1; v_gene: TRBV7-6; abundance: .; CDR3nt: TGTGCCAGCAGCTCAGGGGGGACAGGGGAGGGAGCTTTCTTT; CDR3aa: CASSSGGTGEGAFF
len: 13; j_gene: TRBJ1-1; d_gene: .; v_gene: TRBV30; abundance: .; CDR3nt: TGTGCCTGGATGAGCCAAATGAACACTGAAGCTTTCTTT; CDR3aa: CAWMSQMNTEAFF
len: 14; j_gene: TRBJ2-3; d_gene: TRBD2; v_gene: TRBV7-2; abundance: few; CDR3nt: TGTGCCAGCAGCCCGGGACTAGCTGCAGATACGCAGTATTTT; CDR3aa: CASSPGLAADTQYF
len: 18; j_gene: TRBJ2-1; d_gene: TRBD2; v_gene: TRBV30; abundance: .; CDR3nt: TGTGCCTGGGCCACCTACCTCTCGACTAGCGGGAGGTTGTATGAGCAGTTCTTC; CDR3aa: CAWATYLSTSGRLYEQFF
len: 13; j_gene: TRBJ1-2; d_gene: TRBD1; v_gene: TRBV11-3; abundance: .; CDR3nt: TGTGCCAGCAGTTCGGGACAGGGGTATGGCTACACCTTC; CDR3aa: CASSSGQGYGYTF
len: 17; j_gene: TRBJ2-7; d_gene: TRBD2; v_gene: TRBV19; abundance: once; CDR3nt: TGTGCCAGTAGTGCCATTTTTAGCGGGACAAGCTCCTACGAGCAGTACTTC; CDR3aa: CASSAIFSGTSSYEQYF
len: 15; j_gene: TRBJ2-5; d_gene: TRBD2; v_gene: TRBV5-1; abundance: .; CDR3nt: TGCGCCAGCAGCTTGGGCCCAGCGGGAGGAGAGACCCAGTACTTC; CDR3aa: CASSLGPAGGETQYF
len: 15; j_gene: TRBJ2-7; d_gene: TRBD2; v_gene: TRBV4-1; abundance: .; CDR3nt: TGCGCCAGCAGCCAACATACTAGCGGGAACTACGAGCAGTACTTC; CDR3aa: CASSQHTSGNYEQYF
len: 14; j_gene: TRBJ2-7; d_gene: TRBD2; v_gene: TRBV11-3; abundance: .; CDR3nt: TGTGCCAGCAGCTCCGGGACTAGCGGGTTCGAGCAGTACTTC; CDR3aa: CASSSGTSGFEQYF
len: 17; j_gene: TRBJ2-7; d_gene: .; v_gene: TRBV11-2; abundance: .; CDR3nt: TGTGCCAGCAGCTTATCAAGGATCGAGGTCTTGAGGCCCGAGCAGTACTTC; CDR3aa: CASSLSRIEVLRPEQYF
len: 14; j_gene: TRBJ1-1; d_gene: .; v_gene: TRBV6-5; abundance: .; CDR3nt: TGTGCCAGCAGTTACGATCGCGTGGACACTGAAGCTTTCTTT; CDR3aa: CASSYDRVDTEAFF
len: 16; j_gene: TRBJ2-3; d_gene: TRBD1; v_gene: TRBV5-1; abundance: .; CDR3nt: TGCGCCAGCACCCAGGTGACAGGGGATCTCGCAGATACGCAGTATTTT; CDR3aa: CASTQVTGDLADTQYF
len: 11; j_gene: TRBJ1-3; d_gene: .; v_gene: TRBV19; abundance: .; CDR3nt: TGTGCCGGGCGTCTGGGAAACACCATATATTTT; CDR3aa: CAGRLGNTIYF
len: 12; j_gene: TRBJ1-1; d_gene: .; v_gene: TRBV19; abundance: .; CDR3nt: TGTGCCAGTACCCTAAGCTACACTGAAGCTTTCTTT; CDR3aa: CASTLSYTEAFF
len: 14; j_gene: TRBJ2-3; d_gene: TRBD2; v_gene: TRBV27; abundance: .; CDR3nt: TGTGCCAGCAGTTTCCTACTAGCGCCAGATACGCAGTATTTT; CDR3aa: CASSFLLAPDTQYF
len: 15; j_gene: TRBJ1-1; d_gene: .; v_gene: TRBV6-1; abundance: .; CDR3nt: TGTGCCAGCAGTGAACGGACAGTCATGAACACTGAAGCTTTCTTT; CDR3aa: CASSERTVMNTEAFF
len: 14; j_gene: TRBJ1-4; d_gene: .; v_gene: TRBV6-1; abundance: .; CDR3nt: TGTGCCAGCAGTGACAGGAAGGATAATGAAAAACTGTTTTTT; CDR3aa: CASSDRKDNEKLFF
len: 15; j_gene: TRBJ1-5; d_gene: .; v_gene: TRBV4-1; abundance: .; CDR3nt: TGCGCCAGCAGCCAAGTCGCCCCTCGGAGCCAGCCCCAGCATTTT; CDR3aa: CASSQVAPRSQPQHF
len: 14; j_gene: TRBJ1-1; d_gene: TRBD1; v_gene: TRBV2; abundance: .; CDR3nt: TGTGCCAGCAGTGAGGGACAGCCGAACACTGAAGCTTTCTTT; CDR3aa: CASSEGQPNTEAFF
len: 13; j_gene: TRBJ1-1; d_gene: .; v_gene: TRBV27; abundance: few; CDR3nt: TGTGCCAGCCGGGGATCCTGGAACACTGAAGCTTTCTTT; CDR3aa: CASRGSWNTEAFF
len: 13; j_gene: TRBJ1-1; d_gene: .; v_gene: TRBV6-5; abundance: .; CDR3nt: TGTGCCAGCAGCTCCCCCGTGAACACTGAAGCTTTCTTT; CDR3aa: CASSSPVNTEAFF
len: 15; j_gene: TRBJ2-1; d_gene: .; v_gene: TRBV7-9; abundance: once; CDR3nt: TGTGCCAGCAGCTTAGGGGCGACTAGTAGGAATGAGCAGTTCTTC; CDR3aa: CASSLGATSRNEQFF
len: 15; j_gene: TRBJ2-7; d_gene: TRBD2; v_gene: TRBV18; abundance: .; CDR3nt: TGTGCCAGCTCACCACCTACCGGGGGGTTTTACGAGCAGTACTTC; CDR3aa: CASSPPTGGFYEQYF
len: 14; j_gene: TRBJ2-7; d_gene: .; v_gene: TRBV19; abundance: .; CDR3nt: TGTGCCACCGCAAACCGGAGAGACAGGTACGAGCAGTACTTC; CDR3aa: CATANRRDRYEQYF
len: 14; j_gene: TRBJ2-3; d_gene: .; v_gene: TRBV30; abundance: few; CDR3nt: TGTGCCTGGAGCGACAGAGCGATCACAGATACGCAGTATTTT; CDR3aa: CAWSDRAITDTQYF
len: 15; j_gene: TRBJ2-7; d_gene: TRBD2; v_gene: TRBV30; abundance: .; CDR3nt: TGTGCCTGGAGTGCCCAACTAGCGGGGTTTTACGAGCAGTACTTC; CDR3aa: CAWSAQLAGFYEQYF
len: 15; j_gene: TRBJ2-1; d_gene: TRBD2; v_gene: TRBV4-1; abundance: few; CDR3nt: TGCGCCAGCACCCAAATAGCGGGAGCGCCCGGTGATCAGTTCTTC; CDR3aa: CASTQIAGAPGDQFF
len: 17; j_gene: TRBJ2-3; d_gene: .; v_gene: TRBV11-2; abundance: .; CDR3nt: TGTGCCAGCAAACGGGGGGCTCTAGCGTCTAGCACAGATACGCAGTATTTT; CDR3aa: CASKRGALASSTDTQYF
len: 16; j_gene: TRBJ2-7; d_gene: TRBD2; v_gene: TRBV7-2; abundance: .; CDR3nt: TGTGCCAGCAGCATAACCGGGACTAGCGGGACTTACGGGCAGTACTTC; CDR3aa: CASSITGTSGTYGQYF
len: 17; j_gene: TRBJ2-1; d_gene: TRBD2; v_gene: TRBV5-1; abundance: .; CDR3nt: TGCGCCAGCAGCTTGGTTTCCGGGACTAGCGGTTACAATGAGCAGTTCTTC; CDR3aa: CASSLVSGTSGYNEQFF
len: 18; j_gene: TRBJ1-5; d_gene: .; v_gene: TRBV19; abundance: .; CDR3nt: TGTGCCAGTAGTATCCTATCGGACAGCGTCCATAGCAATCAGCCCCAGCATTTT; CDR3aa: CASSILSDSVHSNQPQHF
len: 15; j_gene: TRBJ2-7; d_gene: .; v_gene: TRBV7-7; abundance: .; CDR3nt: TGTGCTAGCAGCTTAGGGGCGGGGCAGGCCTACGAGCAGTACTTC; CDR3aa: CASSLGAGQAYEQYF
len: 15; j_gene: TRBJ1-2; d_gene: TRBD1; v_gene: TRBV7-9; abundance: .; CDR3nt: TGTGCCAGCAGCACCCTGACAGGGATCGACTATGGCTACACCTTC; CDR3aa: CASSTLTGIDYGYTF
len: 14; j_gene: TRBJ2-2; d_gene: .; v_gene: TRBV18; abundance: .; CDR3nt: TGTGCCAGCTCAAAAGGGGTGAACACCGGGGAGCTGTTTTTT; CDR3aa: CASSKGVNTGELFF